The present TCR beta chain was sequenced within a study of cytomegalovirus exposure and HLA in healthy donors (TCRdb year 2017). About the study as a whole: An earlier analysis of several hundred of the donors reported over 250 Gb of sequence data and 100 million to 120 million unique TCR beta sequences obtained from about 179 million T cells. An early release covering some 640 HLA-typed donors comprised about 300 gigabases of sequencing data and around 80 million unique TCR sequences. Of the 398 genotyped donors, 65% to 90% fell in the genetic ancestry cluster associated with self-reported Caucasian donors. The study aimed to test whether signatures of past pathogen exposure could be identified by cataloging public T cell receptors. The study profiled the T cell repertoires of under 700 subjects by immunosequencing and related them to cytomegalovirus serostatus. Besides the first cohort of about 730 subjects, a separate validation cohort made up of 90 to 150 different subjects was used. The study combined high-throughput TCR immunosequencing, statistical association of individual TCRs with disease status, and machine learning to predict cytomegalovirus infection status. A later analysis re-examined previously published TCR beta repertoires from just over 650 donors and added high-resolution HLA genotyping to investigate patterns of TCR occurrence. Rather than using new phenotypic data, the later analysis identified candidate immune exposures from TCR beta sequences and from how often those sequences occurred across donors. In an earlier analysis of a few hundred of the donors, high-throughput TCR beta sequencing was used to judge whether each TCR beta V gene segment behaved as functional or pseudogenic. Donor age, sex, ethnicity and CMV serostatus were compiled together with the repertoire data. A later genetic analysis took genome-wide SNP genotypes for 398 of the 666 donors and used that subset as a discovery cohort. Every discovery cohort repertoire had been produced on one sequencing platform. Class I and class II HLA loci were covered by the typing at four-digit resolution. Typing coverage varied by locus: roughly 629-630 donors for A, B, C, DRB1 and DQB1; around 560 for DQA1; around 570 for DPA1; roughly 450 for DPB1. Roughly five DR-DQ haplotypes were handled as single units for association and clustering because linkage in the cohort was strong. Among over 350 genotyped donors of the cohort, an average of approximately 250,000 unique TCR beta nucleotide sequences were sequenced per donor, around 20% of them non-productive.

This clone has a single count. This receptor's antigen is unknown. No base quality information exists; no much larger clone differs at one position. Library preparation was by the immunoSEQ multiplex PCR assay. For the multiplex PCR, a mixture combining 60 forward primers for TCR Vbeta segments and 13 reverse primers for TCR Jbeta segments was used. The CDR3 region of rearranged TCR beta genes was amplified from genomic DNA with a multiplex PCR assay. On the Illumina HiSeq System, the amplified TCR beta libraries were sequenced as 87-base-pair reads. The source study handled its data this way. A later analysis counted approximately 74 million unique TCR beta chains across the 666 repertoires, and around 9.9 million of these chains were shared by at least two donors. Raw reads were error-corrected and collapsed into unique sequences by a nearest-neighbor algorithm in which closely related sequences were merged to remove PCR and sequencing errors. To assign V, D and J gene segments, CDR3 sequences were aligned to IMGT reference sequences. Each retained sequence needed at least a six-nucleotide match to both a V gene segment and a J gene segment. A rearrangement counted as productive if the CDR3 had no stop codons and remained in frame with V and J, and every other rearrangement counted as non-productive. CDR3 was defined according to IMGT convention as the region running from the second conserved V-encoded cysteine to the conserved J-encoded phenylalanine. The earlier analysis of 587 of the donors excluded sequences that lacked an unambiguous match to a single V gene segment. In an earlier analysis of some 590 of the donors, V segments were called functional above 56.7% productive rearrangements and were called segregating when the between-donor standard deviation exceeded 5%. A statistical classification framework was built for diagnosing cytomegalovirus status from the catalog of TCR beta chain sequences. In a later analysis, TCR nucleotide sequences were compared against IMGT/GENE-DB human TR gene sequences so that V and J genes could be assigned. In a later analysis, CDR3 sequences and most-parsimonious VDJ recombination scenarios were assigned using the TCRdist pipeline. In a later analysis, every TCR beta chain was defined by the combination of its CDR3 amino acid sequence and its V-gene family, and reads without a unique V-gene family were dropped. As a way to deal with suspected cross-contamination and a sequencing artifact, a later analysis dropped 500 to 700 nucleotide sequences that were highly shared and had low generation probability. In a later analysis, a clonal expansion index was calculated for each public chain from normalized within-repertoire ranks of inferred template counts. A later analysis computed generation probabilities with a VDJ recombination model fitted to out-of-frame rearrangements, and checked the results against IGoR. In a later analysis, hypergeometric tests were used to score TCR-TCR, TCR-HLA and TCR-CMV co-occurrence, with a repertoire-size bias correction applied to TCR pairs. False discovery rates were estimated in a later analysis by permuting HLA or CMV assignments 20 times. In a later analysis, co-occurring TCRs were grouped using DBSCAN, and TCRdist sequence similarity was added for clustering within HLA-allele-positive subsets. For co-occurrence clustering, repertoires with fewer than 30,000 or more than 120,000 public chains were excluded, along with 4 to 6 repertoires with anomalous nucleotide sharing. TCRdb re-hosts the immuneACCESS table, in-frame sequences only. Its copies lack some clones; in the studies checked, an unresolved V gene accounts for under half of them, and the cause for the rest is not known. That table supplies the V and J calls and clone size; D and trimming were determined from the DNA. The sample yields some 190,000 clones; roughly 74% were counted once. Approximately 2.9% of the sample belongs to the ten largest clones.

V is clipped by 2 bases and J by 4 bases, and the sequence between their germline boundaries is 20 bases long. The germline V gene sets CDR1 to MGHRA and CDR2 to YSYEKL. The CDR3 runs 18 residues from the cysteine to the phenylalanine. The entry retains the CDR3 DNA only, 54 bases that are in frame from base 1. Study-wide findings and limitations: At a false discovery rate of 0.05, a later analysis linked about 17,000 TCR beta sequences to specific HLA alleles. A later analysis found that most CMV-associated TCR beta chains appeared HLA-restricted, with HLA associations seemingly driven largely by CMV exposure. In a later genetic analysis, a missense DCLRE1C variant was associated with V-gene and J-gene trimming of TCR beta chains, and the association was replicated in an independent cohort. When HLA alleles, especially DR and DQ, strongly co-occurred, attributing TCR associations to individual alleles was difficult. Because HLA typing was missing for some donors at each locus, association tests included only the typed subset. Some IMGT-functional V segments, including TRBV6-2 and TRBV6-3, could not be distinguished by the 87-base-pair reads and were therefore excluded. Roughly uniform sequencing depth across donors was assumed in presence/absence analyses, although this assumption may not hold. Because counts were too low, some 17 rarely observed V segments, including chromosome 9 orphons, were excluded from the earlier analysis of a few hundred of the donors. A cluster of highly shared sequence variants was judged likely to represent a technical artifact of the sequencing pipeline. A later analysis found that HLA-associated TCR beta chains were more clonally expanded and had lower generation probabilities than equally common non-associated chains. This cohort had only TCR beta chains sequenced, and the lack of alpha or paired-chain data limited which features could be detected. While some public TCRs were present in many individuals, most TCR sequences turned up only very rarely across donors. A further reported finding was that TCR beta sequences accurately predicted the HLA-A and HLA-B alleles for most subjects in the first cohort. In an earlier analysis of about 600 of the donors, most TCR beta V segments appeared in productive rearrangements about 87% or about 30% of the time, broadly matching IMGT annotations. According to a later analysis, parvovirus B19, influenza, CMV and Epstein-Barr virus appeared linked to several top co-occurrence clusters. According to a later genetic analysis, donors in an Asian-associated ancestry cluster had fewer N-insertions in productive TCRs than the approximately 670-donor mean. Three of the identified cytomegalovirus-associated TCR beta chains were confirmed in vitro to be specific for cytomegalovirus antigens. The authors suggested that the approach could potentially be generalized to other disease states and immunological phenotypes. The only immune exposure information available for the cohort was CMV serostatus. In both the original and validation cohorts, the classifier was reported to diagnose cytomegalovirus status with high specificity and sensitivity. Correlated functional status among segregating V segments might be attributable to linkage disequilibrium, but an unknown experimental factor could not be ruled out. In a later analysis, the rate of TCR association differed among HLA loci, with DRB1 alleles having the most associated TCRs and HLA-C alleles having the fewest. The study gave a list of around 170 TCR beta chains associated with cytomegalovirus.

The cohort was made up of under 800 healthy bone marrow donors. At the time of sampling, all cohort members were nominally healthy, though unrecorded immune exposures were likely present. The donor was CMV seronegative and was included in the group of a few hundred seronegative cohort members. A peripheral blood sample was collected from each donor, and TCR beta sequencing was performed on peripheral blood mononuclear cells. The Qiagen DNeasy Blood Extraction Kit was used to extract genomic DNA from the blood cell samples. Recombination connected TRBV4-1 to TRBJ1-4; TRBD1 might be the D gene, on 6 matching bases. This receptor was taken from a female donor in good health and CMV-seronegative. Input material: PBMCs. CDR3 sequence: CASSQILTRTVHNEKLFF. The nucleotide sequence reads TGCGCCAGCAGCCAAATATTAACCCGGACAGTACATAATGAAAAACTGTTTTTT.